Shown below are 24 T cell receptor beta chains from a single sample sequenced in a study of blood T cell repertoires in COVID-19. The table came from immunoSEQ multiplex PCR; TCRdb's copy has only in-frame clones and leaves some out. This table has 90,000 to 120,000 clones, approximately 84% appearing once. Sequencing was carried out using peripheral blood. These receptors were collected from a human donor in a cohort sampled during active COVID-19.

The chain employs TRBV24-1 and TRBJ2-5, with D possibly TRBD1 on 5 matching bases. CDR3 length: 17 residues. Germline CDR1 KGHDR, CDR2 SFDVKD. With 4 bases removed from V and 2 bases from J, the gap between germline ends came to 19 bases. DNA for the CDR3: TGTGCCACCAGTGACCCCGCAGGGCGGAGTGGACAAGAGACCCAGTACTTC. Its protein is CATSDPAGRSGQETQYF.

The chain has TRBV24-1 and TRBJ2-3; TRBD1 matches 8 bases. With V trimmed by 0 bases and J by 1 base, 2 bases remained unmatched. The CDR3 runs to 16 residues. Germline CDR1 reads KGHDR; CDR2 reads SFDVKD. As DNA, the CDR3 is TGTGCCACCAGTGATTTGGGGACAGGTGGCACAGATACGCAGTATTTT. It specifies CATSDLGTGGTDTQYF.

The chain employs TRBV10-3 and TRBJ2-7; tentative D call: TRBD2 (6 bases). The CDR3 is made up of 15 amino acids. V gave up 4 bases and J gave up 3 bases, with 16 bases separating them. The germline V gene has CDR1 ENHRY and CDR2 SYGVKD. CDR3 DNA sequence: TGTGCCATCAGTGTAAATGTAGGCGGGAACTACGAGCAGTACTTC. It is translated as CAISVNVGGNYEQYF.

V is TRBV30 and J is TRBJ1-1, with a weak D call TRBD1 (6 bases). The germline CDR1 and CDR2 sequences are GTSNPN and SVGIG (reference sequence). The V gene lost 2 bases and the J gene lost 0 bases, with 10 bases spanning the gap. The CDR3 extends over 14 amino acids. The CDR3 sequence: CAWSLGTMNTEAFF. The CDR3 coding sequence is TGTGCCTGGAGTTTAGGGACAATGAACACTGAAGCTTTCTTT.

The V and J genes are TRBV4-1 and TRBJ2-2; 12 bases match TRBD2. Germline V gene data show CDR1 as MGHRA and CDR2 as YSYEKL. CDR3 length: 17 amino acids. V trimming: 2 bases; J trimming: 0 bases; junction bases outside the gene matches: 1. For the CDR3, the DNA is TGCGCCAGCAGCCAACTAGCGGGAGGGGCGAACACCGGGGAGCTGTTTTTT. Translation: CASSQLAGGANTGELFF.

The chain employs TRBV9 and TRBJ1-4; D perhaps matches TRBD1 (6 bases). The CDR3 loop spans 15 amino acids. V was shortened by 4 bases and J by 3 bases, with 13 bases between the two germline ends. Germline V CDR1 and CDR2: SGDLS, YYNGEE. CDR3 coding DNA: TGTGCCAGCAGCTCCGGACAGCGGTCTAATGAAAAACTGTTTTTT. It codes for CASSSGQRSNEKLFF.

The V and J genes are TRBV10-3 and TRBJ1-2; D ambiguous. The CDR3 extends over 11 amino acids. The germline gives CDR1 ENHRY, CDR2 SYGVKD. Between the trimmed V and J ends, which lost 11 bases and 2 bases, there was a span of 9 bases. CDR3 in DNA: TGTGCCGCCTCCGAGAACTATGGCTACACCTTC. This codes for CAASENYGYTF.

The chain is built from TRBV30 and TRBJ2-7; TRBD2 matches 13 bases. V shed 1 base and J 9 bases; nucleotides not matched to a gene: 6. There are 14 residues in the CDR3. Germline V gene sequence: CDR1 GTSNPN, CDR2 SVGIG (reference sequence). The CDR3 region has the DNA TGTGCCTGGAGTGAGACCGGGACTAGCGGGACGCAGTACGTC. It translates to CAWSETGTSGTQYV.

The chain combines TRBV7-9 with TRBJ2-6; D is uncertain. From germline, CDR1 is SEHNR and CDR2 FQNEAQ (reference sequence). The V and J ends lost 5 bases and 3 bases respectively, with 5 bases between them. This CDR3 spans 13 amino acids. CDR3 nucleotide sequence: TGTGCCAGCAGCCGAGTTGGGGCCAACGTCCTGACTTTC. This sequence encodes CASSRVGANVLTF.

V is TRBV19 and J is TRBJ2-7; 8 bases are shared with TRBD2. CDR1 and CDR2 (germline): LNHDA, SQIVND (reference sequence). Trimming at V came to 0 bases and at J to 4 bases, leaving 11 bases not matched to a gene. This CDR3 region has 17 residues. The CDR3 DNA reads as TGTGCCAGTAGTATAGACAAGCGGGAGTCTAGAAATTACGAGCAGTACTTC. Residues: CASSIDKRESRNYEQYF. Full variable domain (remainder filled in from reference TRBV19 and TRBJ2-7): DGGITQSPKYLFRKEGQNVTLSCEQNLNHDAMYWYRQDPGQGLRLIYYSQIVNDFQKGDIAEGYSVSREKKESFPLTVTSAQKNPTAFYLCASSIDKRESRNYEQYFGPGTRLTVT.

This clone was seen a few times. The J gene is TRBJ1-5, the V gene TRBV19; D perhaps matches TRBD1 (5 bases). Trimming left V 2 bases short and J 6 bases short, with 14 bases between. This CDR3 region has 15 residues. Germline loops: CDR1 LNHDA, CDR2 SQIVND (reference sequence). CDR3: CASSILGQGGQPQHF. For the CDR3, the DNA is TGTGCCAGTAGTATACTAGGCCAGGGCGGTCAGCCCCAGCATTTT. The variable domain in full, completed from reference TRBV19 and TRBJ1-5, reads DGGITQSPKYLFRKEGQNVTLSCEQNLNHDAMYWYRQDPGQGLRLIYYSQIVNDFQKGDIAEGYSVSREKKESFPLTVTSAQKNPTAFYLCASSILGQGGQPQHFGDGTRLSIL.

V and J are TRBV7-8 and TRBJ2-5, with TRBD1 matching over 8 bases. V shed 5 bases and J 5 bases; nucleotides not matched to a gene: 19. The CDR3 contains 18 residues. Germline assignment: CDR1 SGHVS and CDR2 FQNEAQ. CDR3 in DNA: TGTGCCAGCAGCCCTTTCCGGATGGTCGACAGGGGTCGGGAGACCCAGTACTTC. Its translation is CASSPFRMVDRGRETQYF.

The chain combines TRBV9 with TRBJ1-2; TRBD1 agrees at 7 bases. The CDR3 length is 13 residues. The germline V gene has CDR1 SGDLS and CDR2 YYNGEE. The ends lost 0 bases at V and 8 bases at J; junction bases unmatched: 4. CDR3 coding DNA: TGTGCCAGCAGCGTAGAGGGGGCGGAAGGCTACACCTTC. Its translation: CASSVEGAEGYTF.

V gene TRBV7-2 combines with J gene TRBJ1-6; 10 positions match TRBD1. The CDR3 totals 15 residues. Germline V gene sequence: CDR1 SGHTA, CDR2 FQGNSA. The V segment lost 7 bases and the J segment 7 bases; nucleotides outside the gene matches: 7. CDR3 sequence: CASTRQGATNSPLHF. The CDR3 DNA reads as TGTGCCAGCACCCGACAGGGGGCGACGAATTCACCCCTCCACTTT.

J is TRBJ1-2 and V is TRBV19; 7 bases are shared with TRBD1. After removal of 0 bases from V and 5 bases from J, the junction contained 3 bases not matched to a gene. The germline V gene encodes CDR1 LNHDA and CDR2 SQIVND (reference sequence). The CDR3 runs 14 residues. CDR3 amino acids: CASSIDLTGYGYTF. The CDR3 coding sequence is TGTGCCAGTAGTATAGATTTGACAGGGTATGGCTACACCTTC.

The chain recombines TRBV19 with TRBJ1-5; 7 bases fit TRBD1. The CDR3 is 14 residues long. Germline V gives CDR1 LNHDA, CDR2 SQIVND (reference sequence). Trimming at V came to 4 bases and at J to 1 base, leaving 1 base not matched to a gene. The chain's CDR3 is CASSRGQSNQPQHF. The CDR3 DNA is TGTGCCAGTAGTAGGGGACAGAGCAATCAGCCCCAGCATTTT.

This clone was counted many times. The rearrangement links TRBV7-6 to TRBJ2-7, with D maybe TRBD1 (5 bases). Between the trimmed V and J ends, which lost 2 bases and 2 bases, there was a span of 19 bases. Looked up from germline, CDR1 is SGHVS and CDR2 is FNYEAQ. This CDR3 comprises 17 residues. CDR3 loop: CASSLNGHSNVAYEQYV. The CDR3 DNA reads TGTGCCAGCAGCTTAAACGGACATTCAAATGTGGCCTACGAGCAGTACGTC.

The J gene is TRBJ2-5, the V gene TRBV11-2; 13 bases are shared with TRBD2. CDR1 is SGHAT, CDR2 FQNNGV, per germline. V was clipped by 1 base and J by 5 bases; unmatched bases: 4. The CDR3 is 16 residues long. In nucleotides, the CDR3 is TGTGCCAGCAGCTTAGGGACTAGCGGGAGCTTGGAGACCCAGTACTTC. Amino acid sequence: CASSLGTSGSLETQYF.

This chain connects TRBV4-3 to TRBJ2-1, with 8 bases fitting TRBD2. V lost 0 bases and J lost 10; bases outside the gene matches: 8. CDR3 length: 15 residues. The germline CDR1 and CDR2 sequences are LGHNA and YSLEER. The CDR3 DNA reads TGCGCCAGCAGCCAAGATGGCGCGGGAGGACAAGAGCAGTTCTTC. It translates to CASSQDGAGGQEQFF.

In this sample, this clone turned up once. The V gene is TRBV7-2, the J gene TRBJ2-2; perhaps TRBD2 as D (5 bases). The CDR3 is 14 amino acids. V was trimmed by 6 bases and J by 1 base, leaving 9 bases between them. From germline, CDR1 is SGHTA and CDR2 FQGNSA. The CDR3 DNA is TGTGCCAGCAGTACCGGAGGGAACACCGGGGAGCTGTTTTTT. Translation gives CASSTGGNTGELFF.

This clone was seen once. The chain links TRBV3-1 (or the pseudogene TRBV3-2) to TRBJ1-5; 10 bases match TRBD1. CDR3 size: 14 residues. Germline trimming cut 5 bases from V and 4 bases from J; bases unmatched to any gene: 2. The germline V gene encodes CDR1 LGHDT and CDR2 YNNKEL (reference sequence). The CDR3 protein is CASSGTGANQPQHF. For the CDR3, the DNA is TGTGCCAGCAGCGGGACAGGGGCAAATCAGCCCCAGCATTTT.

V and J are TRBV24-1 and TRBJ2-3; D is unresolved. Trimming cost V 0 bases and J 0 bases, with 9 bases left between them. Per the germline V gene, CDR1 is KGHDR and CDR2 is SFDVKD. This CDR3 spans 16 amino acids. The CDR3 protein is CATSDLHSSSTDTQYF. CDR3 bases: TGTGCCACCAGTGATTTGCACAGCTCAAGCACAGATACGCAGTATTTT.

V is TRBV10-3 and J is TRBJ2-1, with TRBD2 identical over 11 bases. This CDR3 region has 13 residues. Germline V gene data show CDR1 as ENHRY and CDR2 as SYGVKD. With V trimmed by 9 bases and J by 5 bases, 3 bases remained unmatched. The CDR3 reads CAISGGVDNEQFF. The CDR3 nucleotides are TGTGCCATTAGCGGGGGGGTTGACAATGAGCAGTTCTTC.

V gene TRBV4-3 combines with J gene TRBJ2-3; the match to TRBD2 covers 8 bases. The length of the CDR3 is 18 residues. Looked up from germline, CDR1 is LGHNA and CDR2 is YSLEER. Unmatched junction bases numbered 16, after V lost 0 bases and J lost 8 bases. Written as DNA, the CDR3 is TGCGCCAGCAGCCAAGATGTCGGGACTAGTATCCGTCTCGGTACGCAGTATTTT. Its protein is CASSQDVGTSIRLGTQYF.